This entry features one T cell receptor beta chain sequence. This clone was detected once. There is no known antigen for this receptor. Qualities for individual bases were not recorded, and no much larger clone is one base off. This sample is drawn from a study of control samples from healthy donors and cancer patients (dated by TCRdb to about 2020). The protocol used for the library was the immunoSEQ multiplex PCR assay. TCRdb obtained this table from immuneACCESS and retained in-frame rearrangements with V and J assigned. These tables miss some clones; where compared with another copy, unresolved V genes account for less than half of the shortfall, and the remainder is unexplained. The sample includes about 70,000 clones, with 84% observed a single time. Clones ranked in the top ten supply 2.9% of the sample. Inclusive of the bounding cysteine and phenylalanine, the CDR3 is 16 residues long. Just CDR3 DNA is preserved here, 48 bases in frame from base 1. From a lookup of the germline V gene, CDR1 and CDR2 are MRHNA and SNTAGT. The germline ends are 10 bases apart after V is trimmed by 0 bases and J by 0 bases.

Recombination linked TRBV6-4 to TRBJ2-3; a confident D gene designation cannot be given. The sequence was obtained from a woman aged 45-65 years with lung cancer. Sequenced material: PBMCs. The encoded CDR3 is CASSDSRAVSTDTQYF. The nucleotides are TGTGCCAGCAGTGACTCACGGGCGGTTAGCACAGATACGCAGTATTTT.